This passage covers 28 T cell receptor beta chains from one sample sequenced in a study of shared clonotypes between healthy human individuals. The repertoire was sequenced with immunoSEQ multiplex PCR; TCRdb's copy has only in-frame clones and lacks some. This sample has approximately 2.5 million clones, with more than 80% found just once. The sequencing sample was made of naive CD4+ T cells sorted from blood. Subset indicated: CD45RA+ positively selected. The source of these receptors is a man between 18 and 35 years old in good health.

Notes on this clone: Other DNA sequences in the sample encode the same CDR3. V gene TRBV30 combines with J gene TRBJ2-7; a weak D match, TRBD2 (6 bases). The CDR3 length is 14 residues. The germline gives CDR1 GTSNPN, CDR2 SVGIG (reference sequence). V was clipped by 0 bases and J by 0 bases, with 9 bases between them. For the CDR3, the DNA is TGTGCCTGGAGTGTCGGCGGGACCTCCTACGAGCAGTACTTC. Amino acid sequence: CAWSVGGTSYEQYF. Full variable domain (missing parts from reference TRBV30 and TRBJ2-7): SQTIHQWPATLVQPVGSPLSLECTVEGTSNPNLYWYRQAAGRGLQLLFYSVGIGQISSEVPQNLSASRPQDRQFILSSKKLLLSDSGFYLCAWSVGGTSYEQYFGPGTRLTVT.

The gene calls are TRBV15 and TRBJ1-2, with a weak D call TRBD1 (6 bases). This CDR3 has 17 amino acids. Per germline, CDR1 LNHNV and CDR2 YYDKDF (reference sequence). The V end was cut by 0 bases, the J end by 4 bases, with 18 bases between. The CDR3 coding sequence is TGTGCCACCAGCAGAGATGGCGTACCGGTAGGGGGCTATGGCTACACCTTC. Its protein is CATSRDGVPVGGYGYTF.

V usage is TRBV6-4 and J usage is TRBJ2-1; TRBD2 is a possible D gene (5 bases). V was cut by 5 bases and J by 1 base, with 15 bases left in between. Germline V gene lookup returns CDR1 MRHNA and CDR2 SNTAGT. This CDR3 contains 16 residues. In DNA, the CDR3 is TGTGCCAGCAGTTTAGAGGGCGCGCTGTCCTACAATGAGCAGTTCTTC. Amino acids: CASSLEGALSYNEQFF.

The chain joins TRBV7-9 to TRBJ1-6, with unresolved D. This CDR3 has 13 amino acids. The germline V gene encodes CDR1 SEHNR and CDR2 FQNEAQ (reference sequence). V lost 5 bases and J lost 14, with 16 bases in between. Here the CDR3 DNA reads TGTGCCAGCAGCCCAACCGTCCCCCCGGCCCTCCACTTT. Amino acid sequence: CASSPTVPPALHF.

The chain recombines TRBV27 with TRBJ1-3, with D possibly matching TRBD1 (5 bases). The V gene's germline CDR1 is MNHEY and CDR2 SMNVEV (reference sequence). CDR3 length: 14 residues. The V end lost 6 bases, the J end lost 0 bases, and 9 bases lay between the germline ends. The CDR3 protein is CASRAGISGNTIYF. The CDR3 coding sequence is TGTGCCAGCAGGGCAGGGATCTCTGGAAACACCATATATTTT.

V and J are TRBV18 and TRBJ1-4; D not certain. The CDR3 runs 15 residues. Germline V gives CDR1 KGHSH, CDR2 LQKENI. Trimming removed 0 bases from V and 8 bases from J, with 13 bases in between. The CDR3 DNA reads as TGTGCCAGCTCACCACCGGGAAGGGAAGGAGAAAAACTGTTTTTT. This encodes CASSPPGREGEKLFF.

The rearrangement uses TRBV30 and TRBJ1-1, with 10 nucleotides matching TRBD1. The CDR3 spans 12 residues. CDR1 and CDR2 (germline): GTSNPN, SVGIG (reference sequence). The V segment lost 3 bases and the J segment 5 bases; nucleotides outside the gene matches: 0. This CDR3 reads CAWRDRGTEAFF. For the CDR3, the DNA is TGTGCCTGGAGGGACAGGGGGACTGAAGCTTTCTTT.

CDR3 sequence reads: CASSPWGTGRYTEAFF. Written as DNA, the CDR3 is TGTGCCAGCAGCCCCTGGGGGACAGGGCGGTACACTGAAGCTTTCTTT. The rearrangement uses TRBV5-8 and TRBJ1-1, with TRBD1 identical over 9 bases. J was trimmed by 3 bases and V by 4 bases; bases with no gene match: 10. From germline, CDR1 is SGHTS and CDR2 YDEGEE. The CDR3 loop spans 16 amino acids. Based on the CDR3 plus reference TRBV5-8 and TRBJ1-1, the full variable domain is EAGVTQSPTHLIKTRGQQATLRCSPISGHTSVYWYQQALGLGLQFLLWYDEGEERNRGNFPPRFSGRQFPNYSSELNVNALELEDSALYLCASSPWGTGRYTEAFFGQGTRLTVV.

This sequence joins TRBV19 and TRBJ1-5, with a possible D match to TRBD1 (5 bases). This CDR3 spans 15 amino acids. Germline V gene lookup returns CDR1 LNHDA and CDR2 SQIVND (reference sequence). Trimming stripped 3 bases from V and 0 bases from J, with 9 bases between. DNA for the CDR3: TGTGCCAGTAGTATGGGAGACAGTAGCAATCAGCCCCAGCATTTT. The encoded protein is CASSMGDSSNQPQHF.

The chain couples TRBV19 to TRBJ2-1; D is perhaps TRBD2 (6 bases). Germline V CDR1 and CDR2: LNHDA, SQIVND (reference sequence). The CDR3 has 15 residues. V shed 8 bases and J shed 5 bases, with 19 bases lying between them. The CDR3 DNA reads TGTGCCAGTGCACGAGTGGGGTCGGGAGACAATGAGCAGTTCTTC. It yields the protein CASARVGSGDNEQFF.

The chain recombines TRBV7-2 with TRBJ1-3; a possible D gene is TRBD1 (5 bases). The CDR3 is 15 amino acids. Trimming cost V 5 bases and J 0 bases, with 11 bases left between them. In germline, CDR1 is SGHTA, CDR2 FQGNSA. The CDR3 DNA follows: TGTGCCAGCAGCCAGGGAGGAACCTCTGGAAACACCATATATTTT. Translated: CASSQGGTSGNTIYF.

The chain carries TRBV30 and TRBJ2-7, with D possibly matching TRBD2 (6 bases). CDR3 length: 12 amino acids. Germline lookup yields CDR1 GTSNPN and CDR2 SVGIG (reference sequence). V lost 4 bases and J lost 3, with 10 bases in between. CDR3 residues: CAWMGGNYEQYF. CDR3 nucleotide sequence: TGTGCCTGGATGGGCGGGAACTACGAGCAGTACTTC.

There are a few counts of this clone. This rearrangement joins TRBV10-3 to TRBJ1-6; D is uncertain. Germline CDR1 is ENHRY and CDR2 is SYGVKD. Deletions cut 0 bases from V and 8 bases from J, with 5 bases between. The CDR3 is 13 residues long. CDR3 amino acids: CAISESNDSPLHF. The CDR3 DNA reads TGTGCCATCAGTGAGTCGAACGATTCACCCCTCCACTTT.

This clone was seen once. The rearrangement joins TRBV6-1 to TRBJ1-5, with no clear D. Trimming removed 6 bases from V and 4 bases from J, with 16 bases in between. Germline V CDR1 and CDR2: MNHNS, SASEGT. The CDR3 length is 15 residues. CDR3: CASRAAGSLNQPQHF. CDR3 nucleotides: TGTGCCAGCAGGGCTGCCGGGTCGCTTAATCAGCCCCAGCATTTT.

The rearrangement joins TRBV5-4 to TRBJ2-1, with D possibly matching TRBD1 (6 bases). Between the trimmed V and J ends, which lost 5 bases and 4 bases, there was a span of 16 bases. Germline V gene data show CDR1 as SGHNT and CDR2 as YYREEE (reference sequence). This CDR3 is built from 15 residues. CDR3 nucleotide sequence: TGTGCCAGCAGACCATTGGACCAGGGGTACAATGAGCAGTTCTTC. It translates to CASRPLDQGYNEQFF.

The CDR3 nucleotides are TGTGCCAGCAGCGGCCGGGGCTGGCGAGAGACCCAGTACTTC. Its protein is CASSGRGWRETQYF. The chain employs TRBV11-2 and TRBJ2-5; D assignment may be TRBD1 or TRBD2 (5 bases each). Germline V gene lookup returns CDR1 SGHAT and CDR2 FQNNGV. The CDR3 totals 14 residues. V was clipped by 5 bases and J by 4 bases, with 14 bases between them. Variable domain in full (rest from reference TRBV11-2 and TRBJ2-5): EAGVAQSPRYKIIEKRQSVAFWCNPISGHATLYWYQQILGQGPKLLIQFQNNGVVDDSQLPKDRFSAERLKGVDSTLKIQPAKLEDSAVYLCASSGRGWRETQYFGPGTRLLVL.

Here the CDR3 reads CSAGTAQREEADTQYF. CDR3 DNA: TGCAGCGCAGGGACAGCCCAGCGGGAGGAGGCAGATACGCAGTATTTT. This chain joins TRBV29-1 and TRBJ2-3; 9 bases are a match to TRBD2. Trimming at V came to 7 bases and at J to 4 bases, leaving 15 bases not matched to a gene. CDR3 length: 16 amino acids. Germline loops: CDR1 SQVTM, CDR2 ANQGSEA.

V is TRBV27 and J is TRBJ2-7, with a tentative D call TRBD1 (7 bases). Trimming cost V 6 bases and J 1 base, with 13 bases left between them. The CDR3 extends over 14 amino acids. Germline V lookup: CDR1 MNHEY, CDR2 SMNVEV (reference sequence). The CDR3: CASSVTGRSYEQYF. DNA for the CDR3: TGTGCCAGCAGCGTGACAGGGAGGTCCTACGAGCAGTACTTC.

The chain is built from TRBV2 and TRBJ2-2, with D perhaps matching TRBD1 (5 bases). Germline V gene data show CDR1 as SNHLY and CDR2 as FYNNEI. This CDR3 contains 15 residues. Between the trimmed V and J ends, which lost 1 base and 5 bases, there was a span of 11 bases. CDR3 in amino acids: CASSEDRSFTGELFF. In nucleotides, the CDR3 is TGTGCCAGCAGTGAAGACAGGTCTTTTACCGGGGAGCTGTTTTTT.

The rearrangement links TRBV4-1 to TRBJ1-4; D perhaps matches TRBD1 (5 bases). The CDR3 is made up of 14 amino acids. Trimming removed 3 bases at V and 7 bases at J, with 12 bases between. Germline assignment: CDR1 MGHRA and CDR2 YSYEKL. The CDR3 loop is CASSQDKWAEKLFF. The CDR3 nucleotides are TGCGCCAGCAGCCAGGACAAGTGGGCTGAAAAACTGTTTTTT.

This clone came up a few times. CDR3 loop: CAWTPGQGAYGYTF. In nucleotides, the CDR3 is TGTGCCTGGACACCTGGACAGGGGGCGTATGGCTACACCTTC. V gene TRBV30 combines with J gene TRBJ1-2, with 11 bases that match TRBD1. Trimming cost V 4 bases and J 5 bases; bases outside gene matches: 6. The CDR3 is made up of 14 amino acids. Germline-derived CDR1 and CDR2 are GTSNPN and SVGIG (reference sequence).

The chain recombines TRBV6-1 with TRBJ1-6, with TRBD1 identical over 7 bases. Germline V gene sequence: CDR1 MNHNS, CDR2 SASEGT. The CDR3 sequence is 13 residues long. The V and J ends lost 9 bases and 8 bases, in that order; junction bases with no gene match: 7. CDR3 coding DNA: TGTGCCAGTCAAGAGACAGGGTATTCACCCCTCCACTTT. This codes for CASQETGYSPLHF.

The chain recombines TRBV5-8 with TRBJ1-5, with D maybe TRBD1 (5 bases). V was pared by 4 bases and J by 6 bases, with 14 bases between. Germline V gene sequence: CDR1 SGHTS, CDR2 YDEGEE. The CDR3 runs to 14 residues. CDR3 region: CASSETGVGQPQHF. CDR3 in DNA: TGTGCCAGCAGCGAAACAGGCGTAGGTCAGCCCCAGCATTTT.

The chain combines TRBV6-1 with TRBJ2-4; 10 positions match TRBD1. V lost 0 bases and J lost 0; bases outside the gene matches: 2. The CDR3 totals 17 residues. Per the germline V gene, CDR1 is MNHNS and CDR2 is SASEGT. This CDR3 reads CASSEAGQGVAKNIQYF. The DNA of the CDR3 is TGTGCCAGCAGTGAAGCCGGACAGGGGGTAGCCAAAAACATTCAGTACTTC.

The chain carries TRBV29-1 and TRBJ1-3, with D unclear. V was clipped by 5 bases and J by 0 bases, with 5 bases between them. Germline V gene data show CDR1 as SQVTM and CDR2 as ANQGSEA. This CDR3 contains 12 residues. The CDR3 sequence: CSVTPSGNTIYF. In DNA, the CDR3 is TGCAGCGTTACTCCCTCTGGAAACACCATATATTTT.

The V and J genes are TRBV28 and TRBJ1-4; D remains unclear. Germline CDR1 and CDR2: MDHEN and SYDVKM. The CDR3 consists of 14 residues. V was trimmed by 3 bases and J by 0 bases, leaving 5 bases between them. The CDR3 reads CASSFHTTNEKLFF. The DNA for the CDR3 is TGTGCCAGCAGTTTCCACACAACTAATGAAAAACTGTTTTTT.

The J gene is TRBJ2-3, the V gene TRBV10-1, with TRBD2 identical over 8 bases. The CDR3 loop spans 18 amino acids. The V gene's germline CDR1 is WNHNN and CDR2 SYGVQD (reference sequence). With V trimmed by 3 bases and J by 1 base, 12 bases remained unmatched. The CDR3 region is CASSEAAGGPGGTDTQYF. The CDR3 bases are TGCGCCAGCAGTGAAGCCGCGGGGGGCCCCGGGGGCACAGATACGCAGTATTTT.

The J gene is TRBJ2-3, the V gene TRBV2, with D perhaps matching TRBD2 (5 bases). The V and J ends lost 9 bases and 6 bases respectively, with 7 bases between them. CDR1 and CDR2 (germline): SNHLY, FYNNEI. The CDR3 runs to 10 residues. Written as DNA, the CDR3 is TGTGCCAGTGGGGAGGATACGCAGTATTTT. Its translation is CASGEDTQYF.